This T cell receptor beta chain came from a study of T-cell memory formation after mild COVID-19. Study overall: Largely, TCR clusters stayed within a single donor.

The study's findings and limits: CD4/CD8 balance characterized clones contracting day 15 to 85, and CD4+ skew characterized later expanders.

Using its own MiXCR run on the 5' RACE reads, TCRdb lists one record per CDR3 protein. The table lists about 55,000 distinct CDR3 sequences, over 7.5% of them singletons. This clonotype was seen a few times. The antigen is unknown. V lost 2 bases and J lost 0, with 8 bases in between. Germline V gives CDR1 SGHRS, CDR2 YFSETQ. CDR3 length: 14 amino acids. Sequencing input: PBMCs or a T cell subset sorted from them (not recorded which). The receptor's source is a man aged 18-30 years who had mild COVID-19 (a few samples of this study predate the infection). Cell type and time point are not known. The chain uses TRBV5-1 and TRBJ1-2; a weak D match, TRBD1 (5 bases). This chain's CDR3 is CASSFGGTNYGYTF. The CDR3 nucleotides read TGCGCCAGCAGCTTCGGGGGGACTAACTATGGCTACACCTTC.